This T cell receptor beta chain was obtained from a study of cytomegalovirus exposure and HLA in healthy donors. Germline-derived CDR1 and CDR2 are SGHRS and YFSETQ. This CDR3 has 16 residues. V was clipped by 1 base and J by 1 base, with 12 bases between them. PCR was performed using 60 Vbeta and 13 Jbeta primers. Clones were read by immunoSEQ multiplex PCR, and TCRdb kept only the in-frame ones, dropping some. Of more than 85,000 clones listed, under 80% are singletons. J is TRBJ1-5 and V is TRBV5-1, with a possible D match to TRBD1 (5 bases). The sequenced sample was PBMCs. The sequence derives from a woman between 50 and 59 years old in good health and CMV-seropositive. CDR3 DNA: TGCGCCAGCAGCTTGACAGGAGGGGTGAGCAATCAGCCCCAGCATTTT. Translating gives CASSLTGGVSNQPQHF.